The next 16 T cell receptor beta chains were all read from a single sample in a study of blood T cell repertoires in COVID-19. Sequencing used immunoSEQ multiplex PCR; TCRdb keeps in-frame clones, though not all of them. The sample lists about 250,000 clones; more than 75% were seen once. Sequenced input: peripheral blood. The receptors come from a woman of 80 years or more with COVID-19, enrolled during active disease.

This chain joins TRBV5-8 and TRBJ1-1, with a weak D call TRBD1 (5 bases). Looked up from germline, CDR1 is SGHTS and CDR2 is YDEGEE. The V end lost 1 base, the J end lost 1 base, and 11 bases lay between the germline ends. The CDR3 is 15 residues long. The CDR3 DNA follows: TGTGCCAGCAGCTTGACAGGTGGAGCGAACACTGAAGCTTTCTTT. It encodes CASSLTGGANTEAFF.

The genes are TRBV10-1 and TRBJ1-6; 7 bases are shared with TRBD1. Per germline, CDR1 WNHNN and CDR2 SYGVQD (reference sequence). The CDR3 contains 17 residues. The J segment lost 6 bases and the V segment lost 6 bases, leaving 14 bases of the junction unmatched. The DNA for the CDR3 is TGCGCCAGCAGGCCCCGATATCCGGGGACAGCTAATTCACCCCTCCACTTT. This gives the protein CASRPRYPGTANSPLHF.

This clone was observed a single time. The rearrangement joins TRBV7-9 to TRBJ1-4, with a possible D match to TRBD1 (6 bases). V lost 8 bases and J 3 bases, leaving 13 bases between the germline ends. Germline CDR1 SEHNR, CDR2 FQNEAQ (reference sequence). This CDR3 contains 14 residues. The CDR3 DNA reads TGTGCCAGCCAGGACAGCTCATCTAATGAAAAACTGTTTTTT. As protein: CASQDSSSNEKLFF.

About this clone itself: Other nucleotide sequences in the sample specify the same CDR3. The rearrangement joins TRBV7-9 to TRBJ1-1; TRBD1 matches 7 bases. Germline CDR1 SEHNR, CDR2 FQNEAQ (reference sequence). This CDR3 comprises 13 residues. V trimming: 8 bases; J trimming: 1 base; junction bases outside the gene matches: 4. CDR3 protein: CASRGQPNTEAFF. DNA for the CDR3: TGTGCCAGCCGGGGACAGCCGAACACTGAAGCTTTCTTT.

The chain carries TRBV5-6 and TRBJ2-5, with a weak D call TRBD1 (5 bases). The germline V gene has CDR1 SGHDT and CDR2 YYEEEE. The CDR3 has 13 amino acids. V was shortened by 4 bases and J by 4 bases, with 11 bases between the two germline ends. The CDR3, as DNA: TGTGCCAGCAGCCCGCCAAGGGGAGAGACCCAGTACTTC. As protein: CASSPPRGETQYF.

CDR3: CASSSPYGTSGTGELFF. CDR3 DNA: TGTGCCAGCAGTTCACCGTACGGGACTAGCGGGACCGGGGAGCTGTTTTTT. V is TRBV28 and J is TRBJ2-2; 12 nucleotides line up with TRBD2. After removal of 4 bases from V and 5 bases from J, the junction contained 8 bases not matched to a gene. CDR3 length equals 17 residues. Germline CDR1 reads MDHEN; CDR2 reads SYDVKM.

The rearrangement uses TRBV2 and TRBJ2-7; D is unresolved. Trimming removed 4 bases at V and 4 bases at J, with 14 bases between. Germline V CDR1 and CDR2: SNHLY, FYNNEI. The CDR3 has 14 residues. The CDR3 region has the DNA TGTGCCAGCAGTGTAAATCCTAGGAGTTACGAGCAGTACTTC. This encodes CASSVNPRSYEQYF.

The chain is built from TRBV4-3 and TRBJ2-7; 12 positions agree with TRBD2. Germline V gene lookup returns CDR1 LGHNA and CDR2 YSLEER. Germline trimming cut 5 bases from V and 2 bases from J; bases unmatched to any gene: 4. The CDR3 is 15 amino acids. CDR3 sequence reads: CASSSGLAGPYEQYF. CDR3 coding DNA: TGCGCCAGCAGCTCCGGACTAGCGGGGCCCTACGAGCAGTACTTC.

The chain combines TRBV7-6 with TRBJ1-4, with D possibly TRBD1 on 6 matching bases. CDR3 length equals 15 residues. Germline CDR1 and CDR2: SGHVS and FNYEAQ. Trimming took 2 bases from V and 4 from J, leaving 11 bases between them. The CDR3 bases are TGTGCCAGCAGCTTAAGCGGACAGTTTAATGAAAAACTGTTTTTT. This translates into CASSLSGQFNEKLFF.

V is TRBV20-1 and J is TRBJ2-3; 9 positions match TRBD2. With 3 bases clipped from V and 4 bases from J, the junction kept 17 bases outside the gene matches. CDR3 length: 18 amino acids. Looked up from germline, CDR1 is DFQATT and CDR2 is SNEGSKA (reference sequence). CDR3 nucleotide sequence: TGCAGTGCTAGTCCCCGCGGGGGGGCCACGTGGTCCCCAGATACGCAGTATTTT. This codes for CSASPRGGATWSPDTQYF.

V and J are TRBV19 and TRBJ1-1; maybe TRBD1 (5 bases). The V end lost 2 bases, the J end lost 2 bases, and 18 bases lay between the germline ends. The CDR3 has 17 residues. Germline loops: CDR1 LNHDA, CDR2 SQIVND (reference sequence). CDR3 loop: CASSIRAGGDSNTEAFF. DNA of the CDR3: TGTGCCAGTAGTATAAGGGCCGGGGGGGATTCAAACACTGAAGCTTTCTTT.

About this clone itself: One end of the junction fails to match germline, which may point to a read error. This rearrangement joins TRBV3-1 (or the pseudogene TRBV3-2) to TRBJ2-7; maybe TRBD1 (6 bases). Per the germline V gene, CDR1 is LGHDT and CDR2 is YNNKEL (reference sequence). This CDR3 is 12 amino acids long. CDR3 loop: CASSQRPGHQNF. CDR3 nucleotide sequence: TGTGCCAGCAGCCAACGCCCGGGACACCAAAACTTC.

The V and J genes are TRBV24-1 and TRBJ2-1; 8 bases are a match to TRBD1. The CDR3 runs to 14 residues. J lost 10 bases, V lost 1 base, and 5 bases had no gene match. The germline V gene has CDR1 KGHDR and CDR2 SFDVKD. CDR3 protein: CATSDFQGAQEQFF. The CDR3 DNA sequence: TGTGCCACCAGTGATTTTCAGGGGGCGCAGGAGCAGTTCTTC.

V gene TRBV2 combines with J gene TRBJ1-3; 9 nucleotides agree with TRBD1. In germline, CDR1 is SNHLY, CDR2 FYNNEI. This CDR3 is 15 amino acids long. Trimming at V came to 7 bases and at J to 2 bases, leaving 6 bases not matched to a gene. The CDR3 region has the DNA TGTGCCAGCAAAAGGACAGGGGTTGCTGGAAACACCATATATTTT. Translating it yields CASKRTGVAGNTIYF.

There are a few counts of this clone. The rearrangement links TRBV7-9 to TRBJ2-7, with 7 bases that match TRBD1. This CDR3 is 12 amino acids long. V gave up 3 bases and J gave up 7 bases; unmatched junction bases: 3. Germline V CDR1 and CDR2: SEHNR, FQNEAQ (reference sequence). CDR3 sequence (DNA): TGTGCCAGCAGCTTTCCAGGGGGTGAGCAGTACTTC. The encoded protein is CASSFPGGEQYF.

This chain joins TRBV5-4 and TRBJ1-2; 7 nucleotides align to TRBD1. This CDR3 is built from 14 residues. Germline V CDR1 and CDR2: SGHNT, YYREEE (reference sequence). Trimming took 3 bases from V and 5 from J; bases not matched to a gene: 7. As DNA, the CDR3 is TGTGCCAGCAGCTCTGGCGGGACAGCTTATGGCTACACCTTC. It translates to CASSSGGTAYGYTF.